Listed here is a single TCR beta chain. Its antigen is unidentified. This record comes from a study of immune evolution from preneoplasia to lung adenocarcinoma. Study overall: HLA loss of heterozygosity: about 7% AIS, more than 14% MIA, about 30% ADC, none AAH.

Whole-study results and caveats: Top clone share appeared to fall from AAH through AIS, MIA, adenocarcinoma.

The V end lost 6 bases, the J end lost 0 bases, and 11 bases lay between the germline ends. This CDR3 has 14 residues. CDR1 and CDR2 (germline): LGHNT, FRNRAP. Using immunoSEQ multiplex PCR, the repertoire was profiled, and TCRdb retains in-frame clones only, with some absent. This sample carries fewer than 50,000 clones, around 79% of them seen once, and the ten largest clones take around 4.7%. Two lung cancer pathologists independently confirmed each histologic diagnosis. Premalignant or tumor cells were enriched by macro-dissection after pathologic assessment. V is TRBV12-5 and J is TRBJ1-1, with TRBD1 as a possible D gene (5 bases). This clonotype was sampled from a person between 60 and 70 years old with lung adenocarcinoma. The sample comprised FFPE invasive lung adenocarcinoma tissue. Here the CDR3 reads CASGPGDVNTEAFF. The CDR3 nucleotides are TGTGCTAGTGGCCCGGGGGATGTGAACACTGAAGCTTTCTTT.